This T cell receptor (beta chain) is drawn from a study of response to subunit inactivated influenza vaccine. Germline CDR1 and CDR2: DFQATT and SNEGSKA (reference sequence). The CDR3 runs to 14 residues. Trimming shortened V by 3 bases and J by 3 bases, and 12 bases separated the two germline ends. TCRdb called the RT-PCR reads again in MiXCR, with one record for every CDR3 protein. Of about 800,000 distinct CDR3 sequences listed, less than 25% are singletons. Study-level results: The authors offered the suggestion that each seasonal influenza vaccination recruits few new T cells.

In this sample, this clonotype turned up a few times. What it binds is not known. The material was PBMCs from blood, obtained 5 days after vaccination. This receptor was identified in a man aged 45 to 65 who received an inactivated influenza vaccine. V usage is TRBV20-1 and J usage is TRBJ1-5; D perhaps matches TRBD1 (5 bases). For the CDR3, the DNA is TGCAGTGCTAGGGAAGACAGCTTCAATCAGCCCCAGCATTTT. It specifies CSAREDSFNQPQHF.